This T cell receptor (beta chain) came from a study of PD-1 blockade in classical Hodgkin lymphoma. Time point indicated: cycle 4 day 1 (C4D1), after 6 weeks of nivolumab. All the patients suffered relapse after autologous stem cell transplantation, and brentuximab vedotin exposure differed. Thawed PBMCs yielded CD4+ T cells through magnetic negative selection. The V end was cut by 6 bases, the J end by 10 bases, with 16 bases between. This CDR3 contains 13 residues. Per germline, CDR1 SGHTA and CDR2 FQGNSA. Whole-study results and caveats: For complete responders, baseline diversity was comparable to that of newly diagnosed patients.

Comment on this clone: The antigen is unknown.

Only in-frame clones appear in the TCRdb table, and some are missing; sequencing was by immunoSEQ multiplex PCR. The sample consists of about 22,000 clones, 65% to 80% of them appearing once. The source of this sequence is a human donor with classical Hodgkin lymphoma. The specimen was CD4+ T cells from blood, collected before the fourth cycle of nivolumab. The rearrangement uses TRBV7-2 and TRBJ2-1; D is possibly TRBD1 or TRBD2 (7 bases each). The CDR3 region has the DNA TGTGCCAGCAGATCCGCAGGGGGGGTGGAGCAGTTCTTC. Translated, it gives CASRSAGGVEQFF.